A selection of T cell receptor beta chains follows, all from one sample in a study of blood T cell repertoires in COVID-19. Generated by immunoSEQ multiplex PCR, the TCRdb table keeps only in-frame clones and is missing some. This sample has around 270,000 clones, with 80% to 85% found just once. Material for sequencing was peripheral blood. The receptor source for this set is a person aged 65-85 years with COVID-19, enrolled during active disease. Each CDR3 is given with its conserved first and last residue. The D gene is left open where the match is weak. Clone size is shown for a subset of rows, as once, few, many or a class of expanded clone.

once	TRBV28	-	TRBJ1-6	TGTGCCAGCAGTCTCGGGTCGGTTTCTCCCCTCCACTTT	CASSLGSVSPLHF
once	TRBV20-1	-	TRBJ2-3	TGCAGTGCCTCGCTAATTGGGTATTTT	CSASLIGYF
-	TRBV5-5	TRBD2	TRBJ2-1	TGTGCCAGCAGCTTGGTTAGCGGGGGGGCTTCATCTAAGCAGTTCTTC	CASSLVSGGASSKQFF
-	TRBV29-1	-	TRBJ1-4	TGCAGCGCCGGACTGGACTCAGCCTCGAAACTGTTTTTT	CSAGLDSASKLFF
-	TRBV6-2/TRBV6-3	-	TRBJ1-3	TGTGCCAGCAGTTACTACGGGGGCTCTGGAAACACCATATATTTT	CASSYYGGSGNTIYF
-	TRBV4-1	TRBD2	TRBJ2-3	TGCGCCAGCAGCCAAGAGCGGGGGGCGGACACAGATACGCAGTATTTT	CASSQERGADTDTQYF
once	TRBV6-5	-	TRBJ1-5	TGTGCCAGCAGTCCTCAAGGGGTTTTAAATCAGCCCCAGCATTTT	CASSPQGVLNQPQHF
few	TRBV28	TRBD1	TRBJ1-1	TGTGCCAGCTCCCTATTCTCCGGGACAGGGGTGGCTGAAGCTTTCTTT	CASSLFSGTGVAEAFF
-	TRBV5-1	-	TRBJ1-1	TGCGCCAGCAGCTTGGCCAGGAACACTGAAGCTTTCTTT	CASSLARNTEAFF
-	TRBV19	-	TRBJ2-2	TGTGCCAGTAGTATTAACAGGGCAGTCACGAACACCGGGGAGCTGTTTTTT	CASSINRAVTNTGELFF
once	TRBV6-1	-	TRBJ1-5	TGTGCCAGCAGTGATGGCCGTCGGGGAGGCAATCAGCCCCAGCATTTT	CASSDGRRGGNQPQHF
few	TRBV16	-	TRBJ1-5	TGTGCCAGCAGCCCCGCGGGCAATCAGCCCCAGCATTTT	CASSPAGNQPQHF
-	TRBV24-1	TRBD2	TRBJ2-1	TGTGCCACTCAAGGGCTGGTTGGCGGGAGGTCCGTTTACAATGAGCAGTTCTTC	CATQGLVGGRSVYNEQFF
-	TRBV19	TRBD1	TRBJ2-5	TGTGCCAGTAGGAGGACAGGGGCACAAGAGACCCAGTACTTC	CASRRTGAQETQYF
-	TRBV29-1	TRBD1	TRBJ1-4	TGCAGCGCATCTGGGACAGTCGGACTTAATGAAAAACTGTTTTTT	CSASGTVGLNEKLFF
once	TRBV7-3	-	TRBJ1-1	TGTGCCAGCAGCCTCCGGACAGCCGAGAACACTGAAGCTTTCTTT	CASSLRTAENTEAFF
-	TRBV5-6	-	TRBJ2-3	TGTGCCAGCAGCTTACAAGGGGGAAGCACAGATACGCAGTATTTT	CASSLQGGSTDTQYF
once	TRBV11-1	-	TRBJ2-1	TGTGCCAGCAGCCGCAGGGTCGGGGGAAACAATGAGCAGTTCTTC	CASSRRVGGNNEQFF
-	TRBV27	-	TRBJ1-2	TGTGCCAGCAGTTTATCCTTCAGGCGGGATAGCTATGGCTACACCTTC	CASSLSFRRDSYGYTF
-	TRBV5-6	-	TRBJ1-5	TGTGCCAGCAGCTTTACGCCGAGGAGCAATCAGCCCCAGCATTTT	CASSFTPRSNQPQHF
-	TRBV7-8	-	TRBJ1-2	TGTGCCAGCAGCTTAGGGGCGGGCGGCTACACCTTC	CASSLGAGGYTF
-	TRBV5-5	-	TRBJ2-2	TGTGCCAGCCACCTAGGTGGCGGGATCACCGGGGAGCTGTTTTTT	CASHLGGGITGELFF
-	TRBV2	-	TRBJ1-3	TGTGCCAGCAGTGAAGGTCCGGGACATCAAGGAAACACCATATATTTT	CASSEGPGHQGNTIYF
-	TRBV7-2	-	TRBJ1-3	TGTGCCAGCAGCCATAACACAATCCAGGGCTGGAACACCATATATTTT	CASSHNTIQGWNTIYF
-	TRBV7-9	-	TRBJ1-1	TGTGCCAGCAGCACCCCCCGGGGAGCGGGGGGTACTGAAGCTTTCTTT	CASSTPRGAGGTEAFF
-	TRBV5-1	TRBD2	TRBJ2-2	TGCGCCAGCAGCACTGTAGCGGGAGGGACTGGCCGGGAGCTGTTTTTT	CASSTVAGGTGRELFF
-	TRBV18	TRBD1	TRBJ1-1	TGTGCCAGCTCAGCCGGACAGGGGGTATCTGTTGGCACTGAAGCTTTCTTT	CASSAGQGVSVGTEAFF
-	TRBV27	-	TRBJ2-7	TGTGCCAGCGGAGAACTAAGCGGAGAGTACTTC	CASGELSGEYF
-	TRBV3-1/TRBV3-2	TRBD2	TRBJ2-5	TGTGCCAGCAGCCCCAGACTAGCGGGAGGAGAGACCCAGTACTTC	CASSPRLAGGETQYF
-	TRBV28	-	TRBJ1-5	TGTGCCAGCAGTTTATTATCGGTCCGGGGGGGGCCCCAGCATTTT	CASSLLSVRGGPQHF
-	TRBV9	TRBD1	TRBJ1-3	TGTGCCAGCAGCCTCACACCCGGACAGGGAAGAACGGGCTCTGGAAACACCATATATTTT	CASSLTPGQGRTGSGNTIYF
-	TRBV2	-	TRBJ1-2	TGTGCCAGCAGTGTAAATAGCGGGGGGGAAGATGGCTACACCTTC	CASSVNSGGEDGYTF
-	TRBV9	TRBD2	TRBJ2-5	TGTGCCAGCAGCTCGGGACTAGCGGGGTTGGAGACCCAGTACTTC	CASSSGLAGLETQYF
-	TRBV6-2/TRBV6-3	TRBD1	TRBJ2-7	TGTGCCAGCAGTTACTCGCGGACAGGGTATTCTTGGGAGCAGTACTTC	CASSYSRTGYSWEQYF
-	TRBV9	-	TRBJ2-1	TGTGCCAGCACCGAGGGGGGGCCGAGCAATGAGCAGTTCTTC	CASTEGGPSNEQFF